The rows below give T cell receptor beta chains drawn from one sample of a study of PD-L1 blockade in urothelial cancer. Assay used: immunoSEQ multiplex PCR; TCRdb lists only in-frame clones, some missing. Here the sample spans tens of thousands of clones, more than 75% being singletons. The material was PBMCs, obtained around atezolizumab (anti-PD-L1) treatment. Receptors were obtained from a man aged 70 or older with urothelial cancer. CDR3s include the opening cysteine and the closing phenylalanine or tryptophan.

TRBV12-5,TRBJ1-1,CASVLGGEAFF
TRBV18,TRBJ1-2,CASSLGGHLNYGYTF
TRBV5-6,TRBJ2-7,CASSWKRLVGYEQYF
TRBV19,TRBJ1-2,CASSLTGASFANYGYTF
TRBV4-2,TRBJ2-1,CASSKGLAGSNEQFF
TRBV19,TRBJ2-1,CASSISGRGNEQFF
TRBV29-1,TRBJ2-1,CSVPRGLLAYNEQFF
TRBV5-1,TRBJ2-7,CASSFQGRASSYEQYF
TRBV29-1,TRBJ2-3,CSVVTGTGTDTQYF
TRBV5-5,TRBJ1-3,CASSLGSGEGNTIYF
TRBV23-1,TRBJ2-7,CASSHLGGHSSSGEQYF
TRBV11-3,TRBJ2-7,CASSLMRTSGRRPMGEQYF
TRBV30,TRBJ2-1,CAWSVLSGSSYNEQFF
TRBV5-1,TRBJ2-3,CASNTGTSLTDTQYF
TRBV4-1,TRBJ2-3,CASSQAPQDTQYF
TRBV19,TRBJ2-1,CASSIQAGDNEQFF
TRBV5-1,TRBJ2-3,CASSSVLAGATDTQYF
TRBV2,TRBJ2-3,CASSVGGLATYTQYF
TRBV2,TRBJ2-7,CASSRLLGTSYEQYF
TRBV6-1,TRBJ1-4,CASSEDWTATNEKLFF
TRBV11-3,TRBJ1-3,CASSPDTATGNTIYF
TRBV10-1,TRBJ1-1,CASSALRGEGNTEAFF
TRBV6-5,TRBJ1-1,CASSYGGGNTEAFF
TRBV4-3,TRBJ2-2,CASSPADRGFPGELFF
TRBV10-3,TRBJ2-7,CAISENRGYEQYF
TRBV7-9,TRBJ1-3,CASSLQTGAGNTIYF